Each of the 16 T cell receptor beta chains below was sequenced from the same sample in a study of blood T cell repertoires in COVID-19. The protocol was immunoSEQ multiplex PCR, while the TCRdb copy is restricted to in-frame clones and leaves out a portion. The table has 160,000 or so clones, 65% to 85% seen once; the top ten hold 5.6%. Material for sequencing was PBMCs or T cells enriched from blood (not recorded which). Receptor source: a woman aged 40 to 50 with acute COVID-19.

The chain has TRBV14 and TRBJ1-6, with TRBD1 as a possible D gene (6 bases). Germline V gives CDR1 SGHDN, CDR2 FVKESK. Trimming took off 4 bases at V and 7 bases at J, with 14 bases between the two ends. This CDR3 has 15 amino acids. The chain's CDR3 is CASSLSGHLNSPLHF. CDR3 sequence (DNA): TGTGCCAGCAGCCTTTCGGGACACCTCAATTCACCCCTCCACTTT.

This chain connects TRBV6-5 to TRBJ2-2, with D perhaps matching TRBD2 (6 bases). In germline, CDR1 is MNHEY, CDR2 SVGAGI. CDR3 size: 14 residues. Trimming removed 6 bases from V and 2 bases from J, with 10 bases in between. CDR3 nucleotide sequence: TGTGCCAGCAGCGGGGGACTCAACACCGGGGAGCTGTTTTTT. It translates to CASSGGLNTGELFF.

The chain recombines TRBV6-5 with TRBJ1-1; no clear D gene. The germline gives CDR1 MNHEY, CDR2 SVGAGI. The CDR3 spans 15 residues. The V and J ends lost 8 bases and 1 base respectively, with 17 bases between them. CDR3 nucleotide sequence: TGTGCCAGCGATCTTGATTCACGGTGGAACACTGAAGCTTTCTTT. Amino acid sequence: CASDLDSRWNTEAFF.

This clone was found once. The genes are TRBV7-2 and TRBJ2-6, with D unclear. The CDR3 is 15 amino acids. The V end lost 5 bases, the J end lost 0 bases, and 8 bases lay between the germline ends. Germline CDR1 is SGHTA and CDR2 is FQGNSA. CDR3 region: CASSPDISGANVLTF. The DNA of the CDR3 is TGTGCCAGCAGCCCCGACATCTCTGGGGCCAACGTCCTGACTTTC.

This clone was seen at least ten times. The J gene is TRBJ1-2, the V gene TRBV29-1, with 8 bases that match TRBD1. CDR1 is SQVTM and CDR2 is ANQGSEA in the germline V gene. This CDR3 has 14 residues. V gave up 7 bases and J gave up 1 base; unmatched junction bases: 8. The CDR3 loop is CSAAGQGFNYGYTF. CDR3 coding DNA: TGCAGCGCCGCAGGACAGGGTTTTAACTATGGCTACACCTTC.

Here the CDR3 DNA reads TGTGCCAGCAGTTTAACCCGGGGTGAAGCTTTCTTT. It specifies CASSLTRGEAFF. The rearrangement joins TRBV6-5 to TRBJ1-1, with D hard to call. CDR3 length: 12 amino acids. V was cut by 4 bases and J by 7 bases, with 10 bases left in between. CDR1 MNHEY and CDR2 SVGAGI come from the germline V gene.

The chain carries TRBV5-1 and TRBJ2-7, with 7 positions matching TRBD2. The J segment lost 6 bases and the V segment lost 3 bases, leaving 6 bases of the junction unmatched. Germline loops: CDR1 SGHRS, CDR2 YFSETQ. The CDR3 has 13 residues. The CDR3 reads CASSYGGGGEQYF. The CDR3 nucleotides read TGCGCCAGCAGCTACGGTGGGGGGGGCGAGCAGTACTTC.

This clone was picked up one time. The V call is TRBV3-1 (or the pseudogene TRBV3-2), the J call TRBJ2-7; D might be TRBD1 (5 bases). The V end was cut by 3 bases, the J end by 6 bases, with 12 bases between. Germline values: CDR1 LGHDT, CDR2 YNNKEL (reference sequence). This CDR3 has 13 amino acids. In DNA form, the CDR3 reads TGTGCCAGCAGCCAGGGCAGGGTCAGCGAGCAGTACTTC. Its translation is CASSQGRVSEQYF.

This clone was picked up a small number of times. This chain joins TRBV4-1 and TRBJ1-4; tentatively, D is TRBD1 (5 bases). Trimming removed 5 bases at V and 7 bases at J, with 14 bases between. CDR1 MGHRA and CDR2 YSYEKL come from the germline V gene. The CDR3 extends over 14 amino acids. In DNA, the CDR3 is TGCGCCAGCAGCATACTGGCAGGGATTGAAAAACTGTTTTTT. It is translated as CASSILAGIEKLFF.

V and J are TRBV11-3 and TRBJ2-1; D is ambiguous. This CDR3 comprises 13 residues. The ends were cut back, 5 bases at V and 6 bases at J, with 11 bases in the middle. In germline, CDR1 is SGHNT, CDR2 YENEEA. The CDR3 here is CASSLRESNEQFF. As DNA, the CDR3 is TGTGCCAGCAGCCTGCGCGAAAGCAATGAGCAGTTCTTC.

This clone has only a few counts. This sequence joins TRBV19 and TRBJ2-7; possibly TRBD1 for D (6 bases). Trimming took off 4 bases at V and 1 base at J, with 17 bases between the two ends. The CDR3 is 16 residues long. The V gene's germline CDR1 is LNHDA and CDR2 SQIVND (reference sequence). The CDR3 loop is CASSSGLGAISYEQYF. In DNA, the CDR3 is TGTGCCAGTAGTAGTGGGCTGGGGGCGATTTCCTACGAGCAGTACTTC.

The CDR3 loop is CASSAGPHMRGDTQYF. The DNA of the CDR3 is TGTGCCAGCAGCGCGGGACCGCATATGAGGGGAGATACGCAGTATTTT. The V and J genes are TRBV5-4 and TRBJ2-3, with TRBD2 as a possible D gene (6 bases). Between the trimmed V and J ends, which lost 4 bases and 5 bases, there was a span of 20 bases. Germline V gene data show CDR1 as SGHNT and CDR2 as YYREEE (reference sequence). This CDR3 spans 16 amino acids.

This chain uses TRBV19 with TRBJ1-4, with D perhaps matching TRBD1 (6 bases). The CDR3 covers 15 residues. The germline V and J ends were trimmed by 6 bases and 6 bases, with 17 bases remaining between them. The germline gives CDR1 LNHDA, CDR2 SQIVND (reference sequence). CDR3 nucleotide sequence: TGTGCCAGTAGCAACTTCAGGGGAGGGGATGAAAAACTGTTTTTT. It codes for CASSNFRGGDEKLFF. Combining the CDR3 with reference TRBV19 and TRBJ1-4 gives the whole variable domain DGGITQSPKYLFRKEGQNVTLSCEQNLNHDAMYWYRQDPGQGLRLIYYSQIVNDFQKGDIAEGYSVSREKKESFPLTVTSAQKNPTAFYLCASSNFRGGDEKLFFGSGTQLSVL.

The chain carries TRBV11-2 and TRBJ2-1; TRBD2 is a possible D gene (6 bases). The CDR3 covers 14 residues. CDR1 SGHAT and CDR2 FQNNGV come from the germline V gene. V lost 8 bases, J lost 2 bases, and 13 bases lay in between. CDR3: CASSGGTTYNEQFF. The CDR3 bases are TGTGCCAGCTCGGGCGGGACCACCTACAATGAGCAGTTCTTC.

Regarding this clone: Other nucleotide sequences from this sample produce the same CDR3. The rearrangement uses TRBV29-1 and TRBJ2-3; D is possibly TRBD2 (6 bases). There are 10 residues in the CDR3. With 6 bases removed from V and 5 bases from J, the gap between germline ends came to 6 bases. Germline-derived CDR1 and CDR2 are SQVTM and ANQGSEA. CDR3 nucleotides: TGCAGCGTAGCGGGAGATACGCAGTATTTT. Translation gives CSVAGDTQYF.

The chain carries TRBV3-1 (or the pseudogene TRBV3-2) and TRBJ2-2; D is perhaps TRBD2 (6 bases). Germline V lookup: CDR1 LGHDT, CDR2 YNNKEL (reference sequence). V was cut by 2 bases and J by 7 bases, with 14 bases left in between. The CDR3 totals 15 residues. The CDR3 DNA reads as TGTGCCAGCAGCCAAACTCCCTCGGGGGTCGGGGAGCTGTTTTTT. Residues: CASSQTPSGVGELFF.